These 27 T cell receptor beta chains were all obtained from the same sample, sequenced in a study of blood T cell repertoires in COVID-19. Some clones are missing from TCRdb's copy, which holds only in-frame ones; the method was immunoSEQ multiplex PCR. The sample shows a few hundred thousand clones, about 79% of them seen only once. Material for sequencing was peripheral blood. These receptors all stem from a woman in her thirties or forties who had recovered from COVID-19.

This chain links TRBV5-1 with TRBJ2-5; 8 nucleotides line up with TRBD2. Trimming took 4 bases from V and 5 from J; bases not matched to a gene: 13. Germline V gene data show CDR1 as SGHRS and CDR2 as YFSETQ. The CDR3 sequence is 16 residues long. CDR3 coding DNA: TGCGCCAGCAGCGTCGGGACTAGAGGTATTCCGGAGACCCAGTACTTC. It translates to CASSVGTRGIPETQYF.

Here the CDR3 DNA reads TGTGCCATCGCGCGATATAAAGAAGGCACAGATACGCAGTATTTT. Protein sequence: CAIARYKEGTDTQYF. The V and J genes are TRBV10-3 and TRBJ2-3; D not resolved. The CDR3 runs to 15 residues. Trimming took off 8 bases at V and 1 base at J, with 16 bases between the two ends. CDR1 and CDR2 from the germline V gene are ENHRY and SYGVKD.

The chain combines TRBV15 with TRBJ2-7, with 7 bases that match TRBD1. The CDR3 runs to 17 residues. The V gene end was trimmed by 0 bases and the J gene end by 4 bases; junction bases not matched to a gene: 12. Germline V gene data show CDR1 as LNHNV and CDR2 as YYDKDF (reference sequence). This chain's CDR3 is CATSRDPPGTVLYEQYF. The CDR3 nucleotides are TGTGCCACCAGCAGAGATCCCCCCGGGACAGTATTATACGAGCAGTACTTC.

V usage is TRBV19 and J usage is TRBJ2-5; 8 bases are a match to TRBD1. The V gene's germline CDR1 is LNHDA and CDR2 SQIVND (reference sequence). With V trimmed by 5 bases and J by 4 bases, 9 bases remained unmatched. This CDR3 is built from 15 residues. The CDR3 nucleotides read TGTGCCAGTAGTTTCCAGACCGGGACAGGAGAGACCCAGTACTTC. Translating it yields CASSFQTGTGETQYF.

The chain links TRBV6-5 to TRBJ2-5, with TRBD1 matching over 7 bases. With 7 bases clipped from V and 3 bases from J, the junction kept 11 bases outside the gene matches. This CDR3 has 15 amino acids. Germline V gene data show CDR1 as MNHEY and CDR2 as SVGAGI. CDR3 region: CASTETGTVKETQYF. The CDR3 coding sequence is TGTGCCAGCACCGAAACCGGGACAGTTAAAGAGACCCAGTACTTC.

CDR3 nucleotide sequence: TGCGCCAGCAGCCCGTCTTATGACAGTTATGGCTACACCTTC. It codes for CASSPSYDSYGYTF. The chain combines TRBV4-3 with TRBJ1-2; weak D call: TRBD1 (5 bases). The germline gives CDR1 LGHNA, CDR2 YSLEER. The CDR3 loop spans 14 amino acids. The V end lost 4 bases, the J end lost 5 bases, and 14 bases lay between the germline ends.

The rearrangement joins TRBV7-2 to TRBJ2-1, with TRBD2 identical over 11 bases. Germline V gene lookup returns CDR1 SGHTA and CDR2 FQGNSA. J gave up 5 bases and V 11 bases, and 11 bases lay outside the gene matches. The length of the CDR3 is 15 residues. CDR3 protein: CAWRFGTSGNNEQFF. DNA for the CDR3: TGTGCCTGGAGATTCGGGACTAGCGGTAACAATGAGCAGTTCTTC.

This chain uses TRBV28 with TRBJ2-1; TRBD2 aligns across 14 bases. The CDR3 is 20 amino acids. The trim removed 6 bases at V and 3 bases at J, leaving 16 bases unmatched. CDR1 and CDR2 from the germline V gene are MDHEN and SYDVKM. The CDR3 DNA reads as TGTGCCAGCAGCACAACAGAACCACAGACTAGCGGGGGGGACTACAATGAGCAGTTCTTC. Residues: CASSTTEPQTSGGDYNEQFF.

The genes are TRBV6-2 or TRBV6-3 and TRBJ2-3, with a possible D match to TRBD2 (5 bases). The CDR3 length is 14 residues. Germline CDR1 MNHEY, CDR2 SVGEGT. The V and J ends lost 6 bases and 0 bases respectively, with 10 bases between them. CDR3 sequence (DNA): TGTGCCAGCAGCGGACTGGCTAGCACAGATACGCAGTATTTT. Translated: CASSGLASTDTQYF.

The V gene is TRBV6-5, the J gene TRBJ1-4; D gene ambiguous. Germline values: CDR1 MNHEY, CDR2 SVGAGI. V was clipped by 8 bases and J by 7 bases, with 17 bases between them. CDR3 size: 14 residues. Written as DNA, the CDR3 is TGTGCCAGCGGGCGTCCCGTTAGTAGTGAAAAACTGTTTTTT. As protein: CASGRPVSSEKLFF.

The rearrangement joins TRBV5-6 to TRBJ1-3; a possible D gene is TRBD1 (6 bases). Germline loops: CDR1 SGHDT, CDR2 YYEEEE. Deletions cut 3 bases from V and 2 bases from J, with 15 bases between. The CDR3 spans 16 residues. DNA for the CDR3: TGTGCCAGCAGCTCCGCCGGGACACTGACTGGAAACACCATATATTTT. As protein: CASSSAGTLTGNTIYF.

The chain carries TRBV9 and TRBJ2-2, with 7 bases aligning to TRBD2. CDR3 size: 16 residues. V shed 4 bases and J 4 bases; nucleotides not matched to a gene: 10. Germline CDR1 is SGDLS and CDR2 is YYNGEE. The CDR3 sequence: CASSPQAGITTGELFF. The CDR3 nucleotides read TGTGCCAGCAGCCCACAAGCGGGGATAACCACCGGGGAGCTGTTTTTT.

This clone has just a few counts. V and J are TRBV4-3 and TRBJ1-5; D perhaps matches TRBD1 (6 bases). Deletions cut 0 bases from V and 5 bases from J, with 26 bases between. The germline V gene encodes CDR1 LGHNA and CDR2 YSLEER. This CDR3 is 20 amino acids long. In DNA form, the CDR3 reads TGCGCCAGCAGCCAAGATCTCGGGGGGCGTCTATCACTCCTTCATCAGCCCCAGCATTTT. Its protein product is CASSQDLGGRLSLLHQPQHF.

The chain links TRBV29-1 to TRBJ1-2; TRBD1 might be the D (5 bases). Trimming pared 5 bases from V and 2 bases from J, leaving 15 bases between. The CDR3 spans 14 residues. Germline lookup yields CDR1 SQVTM and CDR2 ANQGSEA. The CDR3 nucleotides are TGCAGCGTTCTCCCGGCGGGACGGAACTATGGCTACACCTTC. Translating it yields CSVLPAGRNYGYTF. The full variable domain, completed using reference TRBV29-1 and TRBJ1-2, is SAVISQKPSRDICQRGTSLTIQCQVDSQVTMMFWYRQQPGQSLTLIATANQGSEATYESGFVIDKFPISRPNLTFSTLTVSNMSPEDSSIYLCSVLPAGRNYGYTFGSGTRLTVV.

V gene TRBV18 combines with J gene TRBJ2-3, with D perhaps matching TRBD1 (6 bases). Germline CDR1 is KGHSH and CDR2 is LQKENI. The length of the CDR3 is 15 residues. Trimming removed 0 bases from V and 2 bases from J, with 9 bases in between. CDR3 DNA sequence: TGTGCCAGCTCACCACCGGGACATTCCACAGATACGCAGTATTTT. It is translated as CASSPPGHSTDTQYF.

V and J are TRBV29-1 and TRBJ1-1; 7 bases line up with TRBD1. There are 14 residues in the CDR3. The V gene end was trimmed by 7 bases and the J gene end by 3 bases; junction bases not matched to a gene: 11. Germline CDR1 and CDR2: SQVTM and ANQGSEA. The CDR3 is CSATGIKAYTEAFF. In DNA, the CDR3 is TGCAGCGCGACAGGGATCAAGGCATACACTGAAGCTTTCTTT.

The gene calls are TRBV19 and TRBJ1-1; the D is unclear. Germline V gene lookup returns CDR1 LNHDA and CDR2 SQIVND (reference sequence). Between the trimmed V and J ends, which lost 6 bases and 3 bases, there was a span of 11 bases. CDR3 size: 13 residues. CDR3 sequence: CASSGRGDTEAFF. CDR3 bases: TGTGCCAGTAGCGGTCGGGGAGACACTGAAGCTTTCTTT.

The chain recombines TRBV19 with TRBJ1-5; the D is unclear. Germline loops: CDR1 LNHDA, CDR2 SQIVND (reference sequence). Trimming cost V 1 base and J 8 bases, with 9 bases left between them. The CDR3 extends over 13 amino acids. The CDR3 region is CASSIGGLEPQHF. DNA for the CDR3: TGTGCCAGTAGTATAGGTGGGCTGGAGCCCCAGCATTTT.

The chain couples TRBV19 to TRBJ2-6, with D tentatively TRBD2 (5 bases). This CDR3 is 15 amino acids long. Trimming removed 3 bases from V and 4 bases from J, with 10 bases in between. Germline V lookup: CDR1 LNHDA, CDR2 SQIVND (reference sequence). Here the CDR3 reads CASSIRGSGANVLTF. CDR3 sequence (DNA): TGTGCCAGTAGTATTCGGGGATCCGGGGCCAACGTCCTGACTTTC.

This clone has only a few counts. The chain links TRBV5-1 to TRBJ2-7; D is unclear. Germline V gives CDR1 SGHRS, CDR2 YFSETQ. V shed 0 bases and J shed 3 bases, with 10 bases lying between them. The CDR3 has 14 amino acids. CDR3 coding DNA: TGCGCCAGCAGCTTGGGGTATCAGGTCTACGAGCAGTACTTC. This translates into CASSLGYQVYEQYF.

CDR3 sequence: CASSDTGAEKLFF. DNA of the CDR3: TGTGCCAGCAGTGACACAGGCGCCGAAAAACTGTTTTTT. The chain carries TRBV28 and TRBJ1-4; TRBD1 is a possible D gene (5 bases). The germline V and J ends were trimmed by 5 bases and 8 bases, with 12 bases remaining between them. The germline gives CDR1 MDHEN, CDR2 SYDVKM. There are 13 residues in the CDR3.

The V and J genes are TRBV7-9 and TRBJ2-1, with 7 bases identical to TRBD2. J was trimmed by 11 bases and V by 4 bases; bases with no gene match: 11. The CDR3 loop spans 14 amino acids. Germline CDR1 is SEHNR and CDR2 is FQNEAQ (reference sequence). Written as DNA, the CDR3 is TGTGCCAGCAGCTCTAATATACCGGGACTACAGCAGTTCTTC. Translating it yields CASSSNIPGLQQFF.

This clone showed up just once. J is TRBJ1-2 and V is TRBV7-2; TRBD1 matches at 8 bases. V lost 3 bases, J lost 5 bases, and 8 bases stayed unmatched. The CDR3 sequence is 15 residues long. Per the germline V gene, CDR1 is SGHTA and CDR2 is FQGNSA. The CDR3 reads CASSFDRGTLYGYTF. As DNA, the CDR3 is TGTGCCAGCAGCTTCGACAGGGGAACTCTTTATGGCTACACCTTC.

This chain connects TRBV5-1 to TRBJ1-2; 8 nucleotides align to TRBD1. The length of the CDR3 is 14 residues. The germline CDR1 and CDR2 sequences are SGHRS and YFSETQ. V shed 4 bases, J shed 4 bases, and the junction held 6 bases outside the gene matches. The CDR3 coding sequence is TGCGCCAGCAGCCCCGGGACAGGCTTCTATGGCTACACCTTC. This translates into CASSPGTGFYGYTF.

The V gene is TRBV5-1, the J gene TRBJ2-4; possible D gene TRBD1, 5 bases. The CDR3 extends over 17 amino acids. Germline V lookup: CDR1 SGHRS, CDR2 YFSETQ. Trimming removed 1 base at V and 0 bases at J, with 14 bases between. The CDR3 coding sequence is TGCGCCAGCAGCTTGATTATGGGCAGGGTAGCCAAAAACATTCAGTACTTC. Translation gives CASSLIMGRVAKNIQYF. The variable domain in full, completed from reference TRBV5-1 and TRBJ2-4, reads KAGVTQTPRYLIKTRGQQVTLSCSPISGHRSVSWYQQTPGQGLQFLFEYFSETQRNKGNFPGRFSGRQFSNSRSEMNVSTLELGDSALYLCASSLIMGRVAKNIQYFGAGTRLSVL.

This rearrangement joins TRBV4-3 to TRBJ2-7, with 7 bases identical to TRBD1. The CDR3 spans 12 residues. V lost 5 bases, J lost 6 bases, and 4 bases stayed unmatched. CDR1 LGHNA and CDR2 YSLEER come from the germline V gene. CDR3 loop: CASSWAGGEQYF. CDR3 nucleotide sequence: TGCGCCAGCAGCTGGGCAGGGGGCGAGCAGTACTTC.

The chain joins TRBV5-4 to TRBJ1-1, with D perhaps matching TRBD1 (6 bases). The CDR3 runs to 14 residues. Trimming shortened V by 3 bases and J by 4 bases, and 13 bases separated the two germline ends. Germline V gene lookup returns CDR1 SGHNT and CDR2 YYREEE (reference sequence). The CDR3 region has the DNA TGTGCCAGCAGCTCACAGGGCGGTGGCACTGAAGCTTTCTTT. This sequence encodes CASSSQGGGTEAFF.